The 25 T cell receptor beta chains below all came from one sample that was sequenced in a study of blood T cells in healthy people across ages. A sample-barcoded 5' primer and a J-beta primer mix were used in a second PCR of roughly 7 to 12 cycles. TCRdb re-analysed the 5' RACE reads in MiXCR, keeping a single row per CDR3 protein. The table lists around 800,000 distinct CDR3 sequences, 46% of them singletons. The material sequenced was blood. These receptor sequences come from an older man in good health.

The genes are TRBV30 and TRBJ2-1; unclear D gene. Germline V gives CDR1 GTSNPN, CDR2 SVGIG (reference sequence). This CDR3 contains 11 residues. With 0 bases removed from V and 15 bases from J, the gap between germline ends came to 12 bases. The CDR3 sequence is CAWSVLTTLFF. CDR3 in DNA: TGTGCCTGGAGTGTACTCACGACTCTGTTCTTC.

The chain combines TRBV5-5 with TRBJ2-7, with D uncertain. The CDR3 has 15 residues. V was shortened by 0 bases and J by 2 bases, with 12 bases between the two germline ends. Germline loops: CDR1 SGHKS, CDR2 YYEKEE (reference sequence). The chain's CDR3 is CASSLVRSTPYEQYF. The CDR3 nucleotides are TGTGCCAGCAGCTTGGTCAGATCAACTCCCTACGAGCAGTACTTC.

This clonotype was counted a few times. The chain couples TRBV12-3 or TRBV12-4 to TRBJ1-2, with D unresolved. This CDR3 spans 12 amino acids. V was trimmed by 5 bases and J by 8 bases, leaving 12 bases between them. The CDR3 DNA is TGTGCCAGCAGTCCCCCCATGGGAGGCTACACCTTC. Amino acid sequence: CASSPPMGGYTF.

Turning to this clonotype: One junction end disagrees with the germline gene, perhaps due to a read error. The chain couples TRBV7-9 to TRBJ2-5; 9 bases fit TRBD1. The J call is uncertain, as TRBJ2-7 better fits the DNA end. The germline gives CDR1 SEHNR, CDR2 FQNEAQ (reference sequence). This CDR3 has 14 residues. CDR3 in DNA: TGTACCAGCAGCGGGGACAGGGCCCCAGGCGAGCAGTACTTC. Translated, it gives CTSSGDRAPGEQYF.

CDR3 coding DNA: TGTGCCAGCCAGCGGGAAAGGAACACCGGGGAGCTGTTTTTT. This sequence encodes CASQRERNTGELFF. V usage is TRBV7-2 and J usage is TRBJ2-2; 7 bases align to TRBD2. Germline V gene lookup returns CDR1 SGHTA and CDR2 FQGNSA. This CDR3 region has 14 residues. Germline trimming cut 8 bases from V and 1 base from J; bases unmatched to any gene: 4.

This clonotype was seen only once. The chain couples TRBV20-1 to TRBJ2-1, with 7 bases that match TRBD2. Looked up from germline, CDR1 is DFQATT and CDR2 is SNEGSKA (reference sequence). The length of the CDR3 is 15 residues. V gave up 5 bases and J gave up 6 bases; unmatched junction bases: 13. CDR3 DNA: TGCAGTGCTCGCCGGGCGGGAGAGGTTGGCAATGAGCAGTTCTTC. It is translated as CSARRAGEVGNEQFF.

In this sample, this clonotype turned up a few times. The chain combines TRBV7-2 with TRBJ2-4, with D maybe TRBD2 (6 bases). Germline V gene data show CDR1 as SGHTA and CDR2 as FQGNSA. V was pared by 8 bases and J by 9 bases, with 20 bases between. CDR3 length equals 14 residues. Written as DNA, the CDR3 is TGTGCCAGCGGCGGGGCGGGGCCGTCTAGCATTCAGTACTTC. Translation: CASGGAGPSSIQYF.

This chain uses TRBV7-2 with TRBJ2-5; 10 nucleotides agree with TRBD1. The CDR3 spans 14 residues. Germline V CDR1 and CDR2: SGHTA, FQGNSA. V lost 2 bases, J lost 12 bases, and 9 bases stayed unmatched. Here the CDR3 reads CASSLSPGQGREYF. In DNA, the CDR3 is TGTGCCAGCAGCTTAAGTCCGGGACAGGGGAGGGAGTACTTC.

This clonotype turned up a few times. The chain joins TRBV5-1 to TRBJ2-1; unclear D gene. The J call may be mistaken, given a closer DNA end match to TRBJ2-7. The CDR3 spans 14 residues. Germline V CDR1 and CDR2: SGHRS, YFSETQ. CDR3 sequence (DNA): TGCGCCAGCAACGCCGCCAACTCCTACAATGAGCAGTACTTC. Its translation is CASNAANSYNEQYF.

The rearrangement joins TRBV6-5 to TRBJ1-5; no firm D call. CDR1 and CDR2 (germline): MNHEY, SVGAGI. This CDR3 comprises 15 residues. Between the trimmed V and J ends, which lost 9 bases and 6 bases, there was a span of 21 bases. Here the CDR3 DNA reads TGTGCCAGGTACCCAGGCCACCAACTTAGTCAGCCCCAGCATTTT. Residues: CARYPGHQLSQPQHF.

In regard to this clonotype: A much larger clone is a single base away; this may be a read error. The rearrangement links TRBV5-1 to TRBJ2-7; D is undetermined. The CDR3 extends over 11 amino acids. The germline V gene encodes CDR1 SGHRS and CDR2 YFSETQ. V was shortened by 3 bases and J by 7 bases, with 8 bases between the two germline ends. CDR3 protein: CASSSRNEQYF. The CDR3 DNA is TGCGCCAGCAGCTCGCGGAATGAGCAGTACTTC.

The sample holds a few counts of this clonotype. The chain carries TRBV4-2 and TRBJ2-3, with TRBD1 identical over 7 bases. Germline V gene lookup returns CDR1 LGHNA and CDR2 YNFKEQ. With 0 bases clipped from V and 2 bases from J, the junction kept 8 bases outside the gene matches. This CDR3 contains 17 residues. CDR3 sequence (DNA): TGTGCCAGCAGCCAAGAAGGTGGCAGGGGGTTCACAGATACGCAGTATTTT. Translating it yields CASSQEGGRGFTDTQYF.

The CDR3 here is CASSLQSGRFNGYTF. DNA of the CDR3: TGTGCCAGCAGCTTACAGTCGGGGAGGTTCAATGGCTACACCTTC. This chain joins TRBV7-3 and TRBJ1-2, with unresolved D. Germline V gives CDR1 SGHTA, CDR2 FQGTGA. CDR3 length: 15 amino acids. Trimming shortened V by 2 bases and J by 6 bases, and 16 bases separated the two germline ends. The variable domain in full, completed from reference TRBV7-3 and TRBJ1-2, reads GAGVSQTPSNKVTEKGKYVELRCDPISGHTALYWYRQSLGQGPEFLIYFQGTGAADDSGLPNDRFFAVRPEGSVSTLKIQRTERGDSAVYLCASSLQSGRFNGYTFGSGTRLTVV.

This clonotype was seen once. This chain connects TRBV27 to TRBJ1-5, with D unresolved. Trimming took off 5 bases at V and 10 bases at J, with 15 bases between the two ends. The length of the CDR3 is 13 residues. Germline V CDR1 and CDR2: MNHEY, SMNVEV (reference sequence). CDR3 residues: CASSMTAFEPQHF. The DNA of the CDR3 is TGTGCCAGCAGTATGACTGCCTTCGAACCCCAGCATTTT.

V is TRBV5-1 and J is TRBJ2-5; D ambiguous. The CDR3 runs to 15 residues. CDR1 and CDR2 (germline): SGHRS, YFSETQ. Trimming shortened V by 0 bases and J by 1 base, and 10 bases separated the two germline ends. The CDR3 nucleotides read TGCGCCAGCAGCTTGGCCGAAGACGTCCAAGAGACCCAGTACTTC. It codes for CASSLAEDVQETQYF.

The rearrangement uses TRBV27 and TRBJ2-5; TRBD2 matches at 7 bases. The DNA end is more similar to TRBJ2-7, so the J call may be wrong. The CDR3 covers 13 residues. CDR1 is MNHEY and CDR2 is SMNVEV in the germline V gene (reference sequence). The CDR3 nucleotides read TGTGCCAGCAGTTTAAGACTAGCTAACGAGCAGTACTTC. As protein: CASSLRLANEQYF.

In its sample, this clonotype was seen a few times. This chain uses TRBV7-2 with TRBJ2-7, with 9 bases lining up with TRBD2. The V gene's germline CDR1 is SGHTA and CDR2 FQGNSA. The CDR3 contains 15 residues. V dropped 2 bases and J dropped 6; count of bases not matched to a gene: 8. The CDR3 region has the DNA TGTGCCAGCAGCTTATACCTAGCGGGGAACTTCGAGCAGTACTTC. Translating it yields CASSLYLAGNFEQYF.

This clonotype came up once. The gene calls are TRBV5-1 and TRBJ2-5, with 10 bases that match TRBD2. The ends lost 4 bases at V and 11 bases at J; junction bases unmatched: 11. The CDR3 contains 14 residues. Germline V gene sequence: CDR1 SGHRS, CDR2 YFSETQ. DNA for the CDR3: TGCGCCAGCAGCGGTGCTTCTAGCGGGAGTGAGCAGTACTTC. The encoded protein is CASSGASSGSEQYF. Looking up the rest from reference TRBV5-1 and TRBJ2-5 gives the full variable domain: KAGVTQTPRYLIKTRGQQVTLSCSPISGHRSVSWYQQTPGQGLQFLFEYFSETQRNKGNFPGRFSGRQFSNSRSEMNVSTLELGDSALYLCASSGASSGSEQYFGPGTRLLVL.

The chain links TRBV9 to TRBJ2-7, with TRBD1 as a possible D gene (6 bases). Per germline, CDR1 SGDLS and CDR2 YYNGEE. Trimming removed 2 bases from V and 10 bases from J, with 25 bases in between. The CDR3 runs to 16 residues. DNA for the CDR3: TGTGCCAGCAGCGTGCGTGAGGGGGATCTGGGGGAAACCCAGTACTTC. Residues: CASSVREGDLGETQYF.

The chain combines TRBV2 with TRBJ2-1, with 12 bases identical to TRBD2. The CDR3 runs 15 residues. Germline CDR1 and CDR2: SNHLY and FYNNEI. Trimming cost V 4 bases and J 8 bases; bases outside gene matches: 6. The CDR3 DNA reads as TGTGCCAGCAGTGCGCTAGCGGGAGGGGGCGATGAGCAGTTCTTC. This gives the protein CASSALAGGGDEQFF.

V is TRBV3-1 and J is TRBJ2-3; tentatively, D is TRBD2 (6 bases). The CDR3 runs 14 residues. V lost 4 bases and J lost 6, with 14 bases in between. Per germline, CDR1 LGHDT and CDR2 YNNKEL (reference sequence). CDR3 sequence reads: CASSLGRSQDTQYF. The CDR3 DNA is TGTGCCAGCAGCCTAGGGAGGTCCCAGGATACGCAGTATTTT.

In its sample, this clonotype was seen a few times. This sequence joins TRBV7-2 and TRBJ2-5; D may be TRBD2 (5 bases). The V gene lost 6 bases and the J gene lost 4 bases, with 12 bases spanning the gap. The CDR3 covers 13 residues. The V gene's germline CDR1 is SGHTA and CDR2 FQGNSA. The CDR3 coding sequence is TGTGCCAGCAGGACTACTGGATTAGAGACCCAGTACTTC. Translation: CASRTTGLETQYF.

This clonotype appeared a few times. The CDR3 coding sequence is TGTGCCAGCAGCTTAGTAGGGGGGGCCGGGGAGCTGTTTTTT. It encodes CASSLVGGAGELFF. This chain connects TRBV7-8 to TRBJ2-2; tentative D call: TRBD2 (7 bases). The V gene's germline CDR1 is SGHVS and CDR2 FQNEAQ. V was clipped by 1 base and J by 6 bases, with 9 bases between them. The CDR3 runs 14 residues. Using reference TRBV7-8 and TRBJ2-2 for the parts outside the CDR3, the full variable domain is GAGVSQSPRYKVAKRGQDVALRCDPISGHVSLFWYQQALGQGPEFLTYFQNEAQLDKSGLPSDRFFAERPEGSVSTLKIQRTQQEDSAVYLCASSLVGGAGELFFGEGSRLTVL.

The CDR3 here is CASEAAGRDTQYF. The CDR3 coding sequence is TGTGCCAGCGAGGCCGCGGGGAGGGATACGCAGTATTTT. V is TRBV11-2 and J is TRBJ2-3; the D gene is possibly TRBD2 (6 bases). Germline V CDR1 and CDR2: SGHAT, FQNNGV. This CDR3 has 13 residues. V lost 8 bases and J lost 6, with 15 bases in between.

Details on this clonotype: It may be a read error: a sequence one base away is much more abundant. The chain couples TRBV5-1 to TRBJ2-7; TRBD1 matches 9 bases. CDR1 SGHRS and CDR2 YFSETQ come from the germline V gene. The CDR3 sequence is 15 residues long. The CDR3 here is CASSVTGGSSYKQYF. Here the CDR3 DNA reads TGCGCCAGCAGCGTTACAGGGGGCAGCTCCTACAAGCAGTACTTC. Based on the CDR3 plus reference TRBV5-1 and TRBJ2-7, the full variable domain is KAGVTQTPRYLIKTRGQQVTLSCSPISGHRSVSWYQQTPGQGLQFLFEYFSETQRNKGNFPGRFSGRQFSNSRSEMNVSTLELGDSALYLCASSVTGGSSYKQYFGPGTRLTVT.